This T cell receptor (beta chain) was retrieved from a study of OX40 agonist ivuxolimab in advanced cancers. Study background: It was ivuxolimab, an agonistic anti-OX40 (CD134) antibody, that patients were treated with. Study results and limitations: At doses 0.1 to 3.0 mg/kg, CD4+ and CD8+ clones expanded.

Sequenced by immunoSEQ multiplex PCR; TCRdb stores in-frame clones only, minus some. The sample holds 80,000 or so clones, around 83% seen once. The CDR3 runs 14 residues. With 5 bases clipped from V and 3 bases from J, the junction kept 0 bases outside the gene matches. The germline CDR1 and CDR2 sequences are SGHTA and FQGNSA. Worth noting for this clone: Its antigen is currently unknown.

The sequencing used CD4+ or CD8+ T cells sorted from blood, collected in a trial of the OX40 agonist ivuxolimab. This sequence joins TRBV7-2 and TRBJ2-7, with 14 nucleotides matching TRBD2. This TCR came from an adult with an advanced solid tumor such as melanoma, head and neck, liver or kidney cancer. CDR3 in amino acids: CASSGLAGGYEQYF. The CDR3 DNA is TGTGCCAGCAGCGGACTAGCGGGAGGCTACGAGCAGTACTTC. The variable domain in full, completed from reference TRBV7-2 and TRBJ2-7, reads GAGVSQSPSNKVTEKGKDVELRCDPISGHTALYWYRQSLGQGLEFLIYFQGNSAPDKSGLPSDRFSAERTGGSVSTLTIQRTQQEDSAVYLCASSGLAGGYEQYFGPGTRLTVT.